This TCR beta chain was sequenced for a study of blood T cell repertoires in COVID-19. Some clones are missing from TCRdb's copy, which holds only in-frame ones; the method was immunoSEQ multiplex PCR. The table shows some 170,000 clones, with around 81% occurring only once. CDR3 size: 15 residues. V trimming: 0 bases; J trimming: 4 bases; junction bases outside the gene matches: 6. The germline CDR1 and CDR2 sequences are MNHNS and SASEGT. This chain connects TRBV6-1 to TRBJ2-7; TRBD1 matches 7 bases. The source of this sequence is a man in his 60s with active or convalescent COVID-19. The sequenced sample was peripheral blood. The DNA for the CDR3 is TGTGCCAGCAGTGAAGCGGAAGGACAGGTGTACGAGCAGTACTTC. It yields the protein CASSEAEGQVYEQYF.